The 32 T cell receptor beta chains below were found in one sample sequenced in a study of blood T cell repertoires in COVID-19. Some clones are missing from TCRdb's copy, which holds only in-frame ones; the method was immunoSEQ multiplex PCR. Here the sample spans approximately 260,000 clones, roughly 90% being singletons. The specimen sequenced was PBMCs or T cells enriched from blood (not recorded which). These receptors were obtained from a woman aged 55-75 years who had recovered from COVID-19.

This clone appeared once. The J gene is TRBJ2-7, the V gene TRBV29-1, with D maybe TRBD1 (5 bases). The CDR3 extends over 14 amino acids. Germline lookup yields CDR1 SQVTM and CDR2 ANQGSEA. Trimming stripped 5 bases from V and 0 bases from J, with 14 bases between. The CDR3 loop reads CSVQGATPSYEQYF. The CDR3 DNA follows: TGCAGCGTTCAAGGGGCGACACCCTCCTACGAGCAGTACTTC.

This CDR3 is CASSLLAPNTEAFF. As DNA, the CDR3 is TGTGCCAGCAGCTTGTTGGCACCCAACACTGAAGCTTTCTTT. The chain links TRBV5-6 to TRBJ1-1; no reliable D call. Germline-derived CDR1 and CDR2 are SGHDT and YYEEEE. The V end lost 1 base, the J end lost 2 bases, and 9 bases lay between the germline ends. The CDR3 is made up of 14 amino acids.

This rearrangement joins TRBV5-4 to TRBJ2-7; 7 bases agree with TRBD1. Germline CDR1 and CDR2: SGHNT and YYREEE (reference sequence). This CDR3 is 14 amino acids long. V lost 3 bases to trimming and J lost 3 bases; unmatched junction nucleotides: 6. CDR3 nucleotides: TGTGCCAGCAGCTCGTCCCGGGACAGCTACGAGCAGTACTTC. Residues: CASSSSRDSYEQYF.

This sequence joins TRBV29-1 and TRBJ1-1; D is uncertain. Trimming left V 6 bases short and J 5 bases short, with 10 bases between. Germline CDR1 and CDR2: SQVTM and ANQGSEA. The CDR3 runs 11 residues. The CDR3 coding sequence is TGCAGCGTCCCGTTCGGGACTGAAGCTTTCTTT. This sequence encodes CSVPFGTEAFF.

The CDR3 loop reads CASSQTGMNQPQHF. The CDR3 DNA reads TGCGCCAGCAGCCAGACAGGGATGAATCAGCCCCAGCATTTT. The chain employs TRBV4-1 and TRBJ1-5; 7 positions agree with TRBD1. Germline V lookup: CDR1 MGHRA, CDR2 YSYEKL. The CDR3 covers 14 residues. With 3 bases clipped from V and 4 bases from J, the junction kept 3 bases outside the gene matches.

The V gene is TRBV4-2, the J gene TRBJ1-5, with 7 bases matching TRBD1. The ends lost 3 bases at V and 6 bases at J; junction bases unmatched: 11. CDR1 is LGHNA and CDR2 is YNFKEQ in the germline V gene. The CDR3 length is 16 residues. In DNA, the CDR3 is TGTGCCAGCAGCCAGCTAGGACAGGTTGGGACTCAGCCCCAGCATTTT. Translated, it gives CASSQLGQVGTQPQHF.

The V call is TRBV5-1, the J call TRBJ1-1, with D perhaps matching TRBD1 (5 bases). There are 12 residues in the CDR3. Per germline, CDR1 SGHRS and CDR2 YFSETQ. Trimming removed 3 bases at V and 4 bases at J, with 7 bases between. CDR3: CASSSQGTEAFF. The CDR3 nucleotides are TGCGCCAGCAGCTCCCAGGGCACTGAAGCTTTCTTT. Together with reference TRBV5-1 and TRBJ1-1, the CDR3 gives the full variable domain: KAGVTQTPRYLIKTRGQQVTLSCSPISGHRSVSWYQQTPGQGLQFLFEYFSETQRNKGNFPGRFSGRQFSNSRSEMNVSTLELGDSALYLCASSSQGTEAFFGQGTRLTVV.

This chain uses TRBV4-1 with TRBJ2-2, with a tentative D call TRBD1 (6 bases). Trimming took off 4 bases at V and 7 bases at J, with 25 bases between the two ends. The CDR3 is 18 amino acids. Germline lookup yields CDR1 MGHRA and CDR2 YSYEKL. The CDR3 coding sequence is TGCGCCAGCAGCCCCCTAACCCCGGGACACCCTCGGGTCGGGGAGCTGTTTTTT. Amino acid sequence: CASSPLTPGHPRVGELFF.

This chain links TRBV5-1 with TRBJ2-7, with 7 bases matching TRBD1. Losses at the gene ends were 2 bases for V and 7 bases for J; bases not matched to a gene: 12. The length of the CDR3 is 15 residues. CDR1 and CDR2 from the germline V gene are SGHRS and YFSETQ. The CDR3 reads CASSLETGWGTEQYF. The DNA of the CDR3 is TGCGCCAGCAGCTTAGAGACAGGGTGGGGGACGGAGCAGTACTTC.

This clone was observed a few times. This chain joins TRBV6-1 and TRBJ2-7; possibly TRBD1 for D (6 bases). The V gene's germline CDR1 is MNHNS and CDR2 SASEGT. Trimming took 3 bases from V and 6 from J, leaving 9 bases between them. The CDR3 is 12 amino acids. This CDR3 is CASSEYRVEQYF. Written as DNA, the CDR3 is TGTGCCAGCAGTGAGTACAGGGTCGAGCAGTACTTC.

J is TRBJ2-3 and V is TRBV18; 11 nucleotides align to TRBD2. Germline CDR1 and CDR2: KGHSH and LQKENI. Germline trimming cut 3 bases from V and 1 base from J; bases unmatched to any gene: 6. The CDR3 runs to 17 residues. The DNA of the CDR3 is TGTGCCAGCTCACCTACTAGCGGGGGTATTGGCACAGATACGCAGTATTTT. It encodes CASSPTSGGIGTDTQYF.

This chain links TRBV28 with TRBJ1-1; D is unclear. This CDR3 comprises 14 residues. Germline V gene lookup returns CDR1 MDHEN and CDR2 SYDVKM. Between the trimmed V and J ends, which lost 6 bases and 0 bases, there was a span of 11 bases. Here the CDR3 DNA reads TGTGCCAGCAGCATTGAGGATATGAACACTGAAGCTTTCTTT. Residues: CASSIEDMNTEAFF.

The chain combines TRBV28 with TRBJ2-7, with a weak D call TRBD2 (5 bases). This CDR3 has 12 residues. In germline, CDR1 is MDHEN, CDR2 SYDVKM. Trimming removed 3 bases from V and 6 bases from J, with 9 bases in between. CDR3 amino acids: CASSFGEREQYF. For the CDR3, the DNA is TGTGCCAGCAGTTTCGGGGAACGCGAGCAGTACTTC.

J is TRBJ2-3 and V is TRBV9; TRBD2 is a possible D gene (6 bases). V was trimmed by 3 bases and J by 3 bases, leaving 11 bases between them. Per germline, CDR1 SGDLS and CDR2 YYNGEE. The CDR3 length is 14 residues. The CDR3 DNA follows: TGTGCCAGCAGCGCGGGACTGCCTACAGATACGCAGTATTTT. It yields the protein CASSAGLPTDTQYF.

The V gene is TRBV5-1, the J gene TRBJ2-2, with a possible D match to TRBD2 (5 bases). Germline V lookup: CDR1 SGHRS, CDR2 YFSETQ. The CDR3 has 16 amino acids. The V gene lost 2 bases and the J gene lost 3 bases, with 14 bases spanning the gap. The CDR3: CASSFLGSGYTGELFF. The DNA of the CDR3 is TGCGCCAGCAGCTTTTTGGGATCGGGGTACACCGGGGAGCTGTTTTTT.

V and J are TRBV5-1 and TRBJ2-2; maybe TRBD1 (6 bases). The V end lost 0 bases, the J end lost 1 base, and 10 bases lay between the germline ends. CDR3 length: 16 amino acids. Looked up from germline, CDR1 is SGHRS and CDR2 is YFSETQ. The CDR3 is CASSLALTGNTGELFF. In DNA form, the CDR3 reads TGCGCCAGCAGCTTGGCTCTGACAGGGAACACCGGGGAGCTGTTTTTT.

The chain carries TRBV2 and TRBJ2-1, with TRBD2 identical over 7 bases. Per germline, CDR1 SNHLY and CDR2 FYNNEI. Trimming removed 2 bases from V and 4 bases from J; junction bases left unmatched: 8. The CDR3 is 16 amino acids. The CDR3 sequence: CASSELSGRRYNEQFF. The CDR3 bases are TGTGCCAGCAGTGAACTTTCCGGGAGGAGGTACAATGAGCAGTTCTTC.

DNA for the CDR3: TGCGCCAGCAGCCCCGGGGGTCAGCCCCAGCATTTT. This translates into CASSPGGQPQHF. This chain connects TRBV4-1 to TRBJ1-5; perhaps TRBD1 as D (5 bases). The CDR3 sequence is 12 residues long. V dropped 4 bases and J dropped 6 bases, with 7 bases sitting between them. CDR1 is MGHRA and CDR2 is YSYEKL in the germline V gene.

The chain links TRBV6-4 to TRBJ2-7, with TRBD2 identical over 13 bases. With 4 bases clipped from V and 3 bases from J, the junction kept 0 bases outside the gene matches. Per the germline V gene, CDR1 is MRHNA and CDR2 is SNTAGT. CDR3 length equals 14 residues. Here the CDR3 DNA reads TGTGCCAGCAGTGGACTAGCGGGAGGCTACGAGCAGTACTTC. Amino acids: CASSGLAGGYEQYF.

Comments on this clone: An end of the junction does not agree with germline; a read error may underlie this. The rearrangement links TRBV7-9 to TRBJ2-7; TRBD1 agrees at 8 bases. Germline assignment: CDR1 SEHNR and CDR2 FQNEAQ (reference sequence). CDR3 length: 15 amino acids. CDR3 sequence (DNA): TGTGCCAGCAGCATCCCCCGGACAGGGTCCTCCGAGCAGTACTTC. Amino acid sequence: CASSIPRTGSSEQYF.

The chain joins TRBV3-1 (or the pseudogene TRBV3-2) to TRBJ2-1, with 10 bases lining up with TRBD2. J was trimmed by 8 bases and V by 3 bases; bases with no gene match: 10. CDR3 length equals 16 residues. CDR1 and CDR2 from the germline V gene are LGHDT and YNNKEL (reference sequence). The CDR3 sequence: CASSHHGAGGYDEQFF. In nucleotides, the CDR3 is TGTGCCAGCAGCCACCACGGAGCGGGAGGGTATGATGAGCAGTTCTTC.

The V call is TRBV18, the J call TRBJ1-1; D unclear. The V end lost 3 bases, the J end lost 1 base, and 18 bases lay between the germline ends. Germline CDR1 and CDR2: KGHSH and LQKENI. This CDR3 spans 17 amino acids. For the CDR3, the DNA is TGTGCCAGCTCACCCCGCGGGCGTGGTCAGAAGAACACTGAAGCTTTCTTT. It encodes CASSPRGRGQKNTEAFF.

The CDR3 region has the DNA TGTGCCAGCAGTCAGAGACTAGCGGGGTCCTACAATGAGCAGTTCTTC. As protein: CASSQRLAGSYNEQFF. The V call is TRBV14, the J call TRBJ2-1, with 11 nucleotides matching TRBD2. CDR3 length equals 16 residues. The trim removed 6 bases at V and 1 base at J, leaving 5 bases unmatched. Germline assignment: CDR1 SGHDN and CDR2 FVKESK.

The chain is built from TRBV19 and TRBJ2-5, with TRBD1 matching 9 bases. The CDR3 contains 13 residues. V dropped 7 bases and J dropped 2; count of bases not matched to a gene: 2. In germline, CDR1 is LNHDA, CDR2 SQIVND (reference sequence). This CDR3 is CASTGQGQETQYF. The CDR3 DNA reads TGTGCCAGTACCGGACAGGGGCAAGAGACCCAGTACTTC.

V gene TRBV2 combines with J gene TRBJ1-4; TRBD1 matches 8 bases. This CDR3 has 14 amino acids. Germline V CDR1 and CDR2: SNHLY, FYNNEI. Germline trimming cut 8 bases from V and 7 bases from J; bases unmatched to any gene: 9. CDR3 DNA: TGTGCCAGCGGGTGGACAGGGAGGGCTGAAAAACTGTTTTTT. Its protein product is CASGWTGRAEKLFF. Drawing the rest from reference TRBV2 and TRBJ1-4, the complete variable domain is EPEVTQTPSHQVTQMGQEVILRCVPISNHLYFYWYRQILGQKVEFLVSFYNNEISEKSEIFDDQFSVERPDGSNFTLKIRSTKLEDSAMYFCASGWTGRAEKLFFGSGTQLSVL.

V gene TRBV2 combines with J gene TRBJ2-3; 9 bases map to TRBD1. Unmatched junction bases numbered 7, after V lost 6 bases and J lost 6 bases. Germline CDR1 and CDR2: SNHLY and FYNNEI. The CDR3 is made up of 14 amino acids. The CDR3 reads CASSPGQGTDTQYF. CDR3 DNA sequence: TGTGCCAGCAGCCCGGGACAGGGAACGGATACGCAGTATTTT.

J is TRBJ2-3 and V is TRBV19; 7 positions match TRBD1. Trimming took 7 bases from V and 0 from J; bases not matched to a gene: 10. The V gene's germline CDR1 is LNHDA and CDR2 SQIVND (reference sequence). CDR3 length: 16 residues. Written as DNA, the CDR3 is TGTGCCAGTACCCCCGGTCGGGGACAGAGCACAGATACGCAGTATTTT. This codes for CASTPGRGQSTDTQYF.

This clone came up once. The rearrangement uses TRBV6-6 and TRBJ1-2, with D maybe TRBD1 (6 bases). Germline V gene lookup returns CDR1 MNHNY and CDR2 SVGAGI (reference sequence). This CDR3 comprises 14 residues. V lost 7 bases to trimming and J lost 5 bases, with 17 bases between them. The CDR3 reads CASISAGTLYGYTF. CDR3 DNA sequence: TGTGCCAGCATCTCCGCAGGGACACTATATGGCTACACCTTC.

This sequence joins TRBV25-1 and TRBJ2-7, with 7 bases fitting TRBD1. The CDR3 has 14 amino acids. V shed 5 bases and J 7 bases; nucleotides not matched to a gene: 11. Germline CDR1 reads MGHDK; CDR2 reads SYGVNS. The CDR3 DNA follows: TGTGCCAGCAGTTTTAATCAGGGGGTGGGTGAGCAGTACTTC. Residues: CASSFNQGVGEQYF.

The V call is TRBV29-1, the J call TRBJ2-3; 12 bases are a match to TRBD2. Germline V gives CDR1 SQVTM, CDR2 ANQGSEA. CDR3 length equals 14 residues. V lost 8 bases to trimming and J lost 6 bases; unmatched junction nucleotides: 9. The CDR3 sequence: CSSRLAGERDTQYF. As DNA, the CDR3 is TGCAGCTCAAGACTAGCGGGAGAGCGGGATACGCAGTATTTT.

The chain carries TRBV29-1 and TRBJ1-2; D remains ambiguous. The CDR3 consists of 11 residues. Trimming left V 3 bases short and J 7 bases short, with 9 bases between. Germline CDR1 reads SQVTM; CDR2 reads ANQGSEA. The CDR3 coding sequence is TGCAGCGTTGAGACGGGTTTTGGCTACACCTTC. Translation: CSVETGFGYTF.

There are a few counts of this clone. The chain joins TRBV7-2 to TRBJ1-2; a weak D match, TRBD1 (5 bases). The CDR3 covers 14 residues. The V gene lost 1 base and the J gene lost 4 bases, with 10 bases spanning the gap. Per the germline V gene, CDR1 is SGHTA and CDR2 is FQGNSA. The CDR3 DNA is TGTGCCAGCAGCTTAGAGACAGAGATCTATGGCTACACCTTC. This encodes CASSLETEIYGYTF. Full variable domain (outside the CDR3, taken from reference TRBV7-2 and TRBJ1-2): GAGVSQSPSNKVTEKGKDVELRCDPISGHTALYWYRQSLGQGLEFLIYFQGNSAPDKSGLPSDRFSAERTGGSVSTLTIQRTQQEDSAVYLCASSLETEIYGYTFGSGTRLTVV.